The 2 T cell receptor beta chains given below trace back to one sample, sequenced in a study of T-cell memory formation after mild COVID-19. One entry per CDR3 protein, called by TCRdb with MiXCR from the 5' RACE reads. The top ten clones hold more than 3.5% of a sample with roughly 160,000 distinct CDR3 sequences, roughly 12% of them seen once. The sequencing sample was made of PBMCs or a T cell subset sorted from them (not recorded which). These TCRs come from a man younger than 35 who had mild COVID-19 (a few samples of this study predate the infection). Cell type and time point are not known.

This chain links TRBV20-1 with TRBJ1-1; D is possibly TRBD1 (5 bases). Trimming stripped 2 bases from V and 1 base from J, with 29 bases between. There are 20 residues in the CDR3. The germline V gene has CDR1 DFQATT and CDR2 SNEGSKA (reference sequence). This chain's CDR3 is CSARPRAAGLQFWKNTEAFF. In DNA, the CDR3 is TGCAGTGCTAGACCCAGGGCAGCCGGCTTGCAATTTTGGAAGAACACTGAAGCTTTCTTT.

This clonotype was found many times. The chain couples TRBV7-9 to TRBJ1-2, with no clear D. CDR1 and CDR2 from the germline V gene are SEHNR and FQNEAQ (reference sequence). V shed 1 base and J shed 4 bases, with 4 bases lying between them. CDR3 length: 12 amino acids. The CDR3 region is CASSLEVYGYTF. CDR3 DNA: TGTGCCAGCAGCTTAGAAGTCTATGGCTACACCTTC.